The clone carrying this T cell receptor (beta chain) occurred once. The antigen is unknown. The data originate from a study of T cell responses to AZD1222 COVID-19 vaccine. In the study overall: Pooling covered second doses at about 4 or about 12 weeks. General study results and limits: Nearly half of spike-specific TCRs reportedly target unmutated variant regions. All repertoire sampling was performed exclusively after the peak T cell response. Among AZD1222 vaccinees, only 5 to 7 were seropositive at baseline.

Assay used: immunoSEQ multiplex PCR; TCRdb lists only in-frame clones, some missing. The top ten hold over 3% of the sample, which has more than 85,000 clones, approximately 87% seen once. V was cut by 4 bases and J by 4 bases, with 14 bases left in between. The CDR3 is made up of 14 amino acids. Germline-derived CDR1 and CDR2 are SGHRS and YFSETQ. The gene calls are TRBV5-1 and TRBJ1-2; a weak D match, TRBD1 (5 bases). The sample in question was peripheral blood, obtained on day 0 of AZD1222 vaccination. The sequence was collected from an adult in good health. CDR3 region: CASSLAGTLYGYTF. The CDR3 nucleotides are TGCGCCAGCAGCCTCGCCGGGACTCTCTATGGCTACACCTTC.